These 2 T cell receptor beta chains share one sample of origin, sequenced in a study of regulatory T cells in long-lasting Graves disease. Both iRepertoire HTBI primers and Arm-PCR of CDR3 regions were used to build the TCR beta libraries. TCRdb re-called the multiplex PCR reads with MiXCR, one entry per CDR3 protein. The sample includes about 450,000 distinct CDR3 sequences, about 15% of them seen just once. Time point of the sample: newly diagnosed GD, antithyroid drugs for less than 3 months. Preparation of the TCR library used RNA extracted from PBMCs. These records were also assigned to another study, of T cells in Graves' hyperthyroidism and ophthalmopathy.

Sequenced here: peripheral blood mononuclear cells (PBMCs), sampled at new diagnosis, from a patient treated with antithyroid drugs. The source of these receptors is a woman aged 30 to 39 with Graves disease.

This clonotype has a count of ten or more. This chain joins TRBV5-1 and TRBJ1-4; D gene unclear. CDR1 and CDR2 (germline): SGHRS, YFSETQ. V gave up 1 base and J gave up 8 bases, with 9 bases separating them. The CDR3 sequence is 13 residues long. The DNA for the CDR3 is TGCGCCAGCAGCTTGATGACGGACGAAAAACTGTTTTTT. Its translation: CASSLMTDEKLFF. The full variable domain, its missing parts supplied by reference TRBV5-1 and TRBJ1-4, is KAGVTQTPRYLIKTRGQQVTLSCSPISGHRSVSWYQQTPGQGLQFLFEYFSETQRNKGNFPGRFSGRQFSNSRSEMNVSTLELGDSALYLCASSLMTDEKLFFGSGTQLSVL.

This clonotype was seen at least ten times. The rearrangement uses TRBV7-2 and TRBJ2-1; 12 nucleotides match TRBD2. CDR3 length equals 19 residues. CDR1 and CDR2 from the germline V gene are SGHTA and FQGNSA. J was trimmed by 3 bases and V by 5 bases; bases with no gene match: 14. CDR3 bases: TGTGCCAGCAGCCTCAACGGGGTACGACTAGCGGGAGTCTACAATGAGCAGTTCTTC. This gives the protein CASSLNGVRLAGVYNEQFF.